This paragraph covers one T cell receptor beta chain sequence. This CDR3 has 15 amino acids. This entry is derived from a study of blood T cell repertoires in COVID-19. The overall study: Samples taken during acute and convalescent COVID-19 were collected in the United States, Italy and Spain. The cDNA or gDNA used as material had been derived from T cells, B-cell-depleted T cells, or PBMCs.

Authors' data handling: Amplification of reference gene primers provided the estimated nucleated cell counts. Produced via immunoSEQ multiplex PCR; TCRdb's table is partial and in-frame only. V and J calls and clone size are as listed in that table; D and trimming were resolved from the DNA. The repertoire holds roughly 60,000 clones, approximately 75% seen once, with more than 13% in the top ten. The sequence was collected from a man aged 80 or over with acute or convalescent COVID-19. The sample taken for sequencing was peripheral blood. V gene TRBV7-5 combines with J gene TRBJ2-7; the table names TRBD1, a call not compared with the DNA. TRBV7-5 is noted as a pseudogene. Here the CDR3 reads CVRRPGQGLSYEQYF. The CDR3 coding sequence is TGTGTCAGAAGACCCGGACAGGGGTTATCCTACGAGCAGTACTTC.